This TCR beta chain was identified in a study of blood T cells in healthy people across ages. Primers used in a second PCR of about 7 to 11 cycles were a sample-barcoded 5' primer and a J-beta primer mix. MiXCR, applied by TCRdb to the 5' RACE reads, yields one record per CDR3 protein. Of 750,000 to 950,000 distinct CDR3 sequences listed, roughly 26% are singletons. Trimming left V 1 base short and J 8 bases short, with 11 bases between. The germline gives CDR1 SEHNR, CDR2 FQNEAQ (reference sequence). CDR3 size: 13 residues. With each sample, at least 5.5 micrograms of total RNA were extracted. These data were also reused for a study on T cells of mothers and their children. That study adds: The whole RNA yield was converted to cDNA, approximately 1.5 ug per 15 ul.

This chain connects TRBV7-9 to TRBJ1-2, with a possible D match to TRBD1 (6 bases). The sample was blood. The TCR originated in a boy aged 5-17 years in good health. The CDR3 loop reads CASSLGDKRGYTF. The CDR3 region has the DNA TGTGCCAGCAGCTTAGGGGACAAACGGGGCTACACCTTC.